This TCR beta chain was sequenced during a study of cytomegalovirus exposure and HLA in healthy donors. Unrecorded immune exposures were likely, despite nominal health at sampling. With 7 bases removed from V and 5 bases from J, the gap between germline ends came to 14 bases. The CDR3 consists of 13 residues. From germline, CDR1 is MNHEY and CDR2 SVGAGI. Study observations and caveats: Presence/absence analyses rested on an assumption that sequencing depth was roughly uniform across donors. Upon later analysis, TCR association rates were observed to vary by HLA locus, being highest for DRB1 and lowest for HLA-C. The productive fraction for most TCR beta V segments was about 87% or about 30% in an earlier analysis.

PCR primers comprised 60 Vbeta and 13 Jbeta primers. The table came from immunoSEQ multiplex PCR; TCRdb's copy has only in-frame clones and leaves some out. The sample includes approximately 180,000 clones, about 80% of them seen just once. Note on this clone: Its target is unknown.

Sequencing was carried out using PBMCs. The V gene is TRBV6-5, the J gene TRBJ1-1; D gene unclear. The receptor was isolated from a woman in her thirties or forties in good health and CMV-seronegative. CDR3 amino acids: CASTPGRRTEAFF. CDR3 DNA sequence: TGTGCCAGCACCCCAGGACGGAGGACTGAAGCTTTCTTT.